This TCR beta chain was profiled in a study of beta chain features in type 1 diabetes. Study as a whole: No age, gender or cell yield differences were seen between patients and healthy donors. Overall study results and limits: Lower insertion and higher deletion counts appeared at VDJ junctions in type 1 diabetes patients. Whether TCRB rearrangement is influenced by HLA type went unresolved here. All four CD4+ subsets of Type 1 diabetes patients contained TCRB CDR3s that were moderately but significantly shorter.

This clone was recorded a few times. No antigen is known for it. Sequencing targeted expressed TCRB transcripts, as all isolated RNA had been reverse transcribed. Generated by immunoSEQ multiplex PCR, the TCRdb table keeps only in-frame clones and is missing some. The profile shows approximately 150,000 clones, 10% to 15% of them singletons. Germline V gene sequence: CDR1 WSHSY, CDR2 SAAADI. The germline V and J ends were trimmed by 3 bases and 4 bases, with 4 bases remaining between them. This CDR3 spans 13 amino acids. This clonotype originated in a young man with type 1 diabetes. The sequencing input was central memory CD4+ T cells from blood. The rearrangement joins TRBV10-2 to TRBJ2-6; no clear D. CDR3 DNA: TGCGCCAGCAGTGATCAGGGGGCCAACGTCCTGACTTTC. Residues: CASSDQGANVLTF.